This paragraph reports one TCR beta chain. What it binds is unknown. Germline CDR1 SGHAT, CDR2 FQNNGV. Trimming at V came to 5 bases and at J to 0 bases, leaving 4 bases not matched to a gene. The CDR3 is 17 amino acids. The record originates from a study of cytomegalovirus exposure and HLA in healthy donors. General study results and limits: It was reported that the classifier diagnosed cytomegalovirus status with high specificity and sensitivity in both the original and validation cohorts. Investigators reported 164 TCR beta chains as tied to cytomegalovirus.

The method was immunoSEQ multiplex PCR; TCRdb's version includes in-frame clones alone and lacks a portion of them. The data hold 120,000 to 150,000 clones, with 85% to 90% observed a single time. The chain carries TRBV11-2 and TRBJ2-1, with 13 nucleotides matching TRBD2. The sequence came from a woman aged 18-29 years in good health and CMV-seropositive. Sequenced material: PBMCs. CDR3: CASSQGLAGSSYNEQFF. Here the CDR3 DNA reads TGTGCCAGCAGCCAGGGACTAGCGGGGAGCTCCTACAATGAGCAGTTCTTC.